This T cell receptor (beta chain) comes out of a study of PD-L1 blockade in urothelial cancer. About the research overall: Dosed intravenously at 1,200 mg every 3 weeks, atezolizumab was initiated by patients in the mid-2010s. Blood samples contained a median about 130,000 T cells.

TCRdb's table, derived via immunoSEQ multiplex PCR, lists solely in-frame clones and lacks some. The sample includes 95,000 or so clones, roughly 91% of them seen just once. Described time point: pretreatment peripheral blood. The diagnosis in patients was locally advanced or metastatic urothelial carcinoma. Peripheral blood mononuclear cells were collected from every patient before and during treatment, yielding between 1 and 8 samples per patient. The V gene's germline CDR1 is SGDLS and CDR2 YYNGEE. V lost 0 bases and J 4 bases, leaving 9 bases between the germline ends. There are 14 residues in the CDR3.

This TCR derives from a man aged 55 to 69 with urothelial cancer. The chain has TRBV9 and TRBJ2-3; D call uncertain. The sample consisted of PBMCs, taken around atezolizumab (anti-PD-L1) treatment. The CDR3: CASSVGVSSDTQYF. As DNA, the CDR3 is TGTGCCAGCAGCGTAGGAGTCTCTTCAGATACGCAGTATTTT.